What follows are 14 T cell receptor beta chains derived from one specimen sequenced in a study of blood T cell repertoires in COVID-19. Profiling relied on immunoSEQ multiplex PCR, and the TCRdb table lists in-frame clones only, not all of them. Of some 400,000 clones listed, approximately 86% are singletons. Sequenced material: peripheral blood. The source of these receptors is a human donor in a cohort sampled during active COVID-19.

The chain recombines TRBV18 with TRBJ2-7; 15 positions match TRBD2. Germline V gene lookup returns CDR1 KGHSH and CDR2 LQKENI. Unmatched junction bases numbered 14, after V lost 4 bases and J lost 7 bases. The CDR3 length is 18 residues. CDR3 nucleotide sequence: TGTGCCAGCTCACGGACTAGCGGGAGGGCCTCAGGATTGTGGGAGCAGTACTTC. Translating gives CASSRTSGRASGLWEQYF. The whole variable domain, filled in from reference TRBV18 and TRBJ2-7, reads NAGVMQNPRHLVRRRGQEARLRCSPMKGHSHVYWYRQLPEEGLKFMVYLQKENIIDESGMPKERFSAEFPKEGPSILRIQQVVRGDSAAYFCASSRTSGRASGLWEQYFGPGTRLTVT.

The rearrangement links TRBV4-1 to TRBJ1-5, with a possible D match to TRBD1 (5 bases). Germline CDR1 and CDR2: MGHRA and YSYEKL. This CDR3 contains 15 residues. Trimming took 1 base from V and 0 from J, leaving 7 bases between them. CDR3 amino acids: CASSQGQYSNQPQHF. The CDR3 coding sequence is TGCGCCAGCAGCCAAGGACAGTATAGCAATCAGCCCCAGCATTTT.

This clone was detected ten times or more. The chain links TRBV4-2 to TRBJ2-7, with TRBD2 matching 7 bases. V lost 0 bases to trimming and J lost 6 bases; unmatched junction nucleotides: 14. The germline V gene has CDR1 LGHNA and CDR2 YNFKEQ. The CDR3 runs 17 residues. The CDR3 region is CASSQDLGGRALVEQYF. The CDR3 DNA is TGTGCCAGCAGCCAAGATTTGGGTGGGAGGGCCTTGGTCGAGCAGTACTTC.

The J gene is TRBJ1-4, the V gene TRBV19; D call uncertain. V was shortened by 4 bases and J by 1 base, with 10 bases between the two germline ends. Germline V gives CDR1 LNHDA, CDR2 SQIVND (reference sequence). CDR3 length: 15 amino acids. The CDR3 here is CASSTYSGTNEKLFF. Written as DNA, the CDR3 is TGTGCCAGTAGTACGTACTCCGGAACTAATGAAAAACTGTTTTTT.

The chain combines TRBV6-1 with TRBJ2-1, with 8 bases lining up with TRBD2. The CDR3 totals 15 residues. V lost 2 bases and J lost 7; bases outside the gene matches: 7. Germline lookup yields CDR1 MNHNS and CDR2 SASEGT. The CDR3 sequence is CASSERPRGGNEQFF. CDR3 bases: TGTGCCAGCAGTGAAAGGCCCCGGGGGGGGAATGAGCAGTTCTTC.

The rearrangement uses TRBV6-6 and TRBJ2-1, with a tentative D call TRBD2 (6 bases). This CDR3 spans 17 amino acids. V lost 5 bases and J lost 9, with 26 bases in between. Germline lookup yields CDR1 MNHNY and CDR2 SVGAGI (reference sequence). CDR3 in DNA: TGTGCCAGCAGTCTCCTCTTGCGGGCTAGCGATCCAAGTGAGCAGTTCTTC. Protein sequence: CASSLLLRASDPSEQFF.

The V and J genes are TRBV27 and TRBJ1-4; a weak D match, TRBD1 (6 bases). Trimming took off 3 bases at V and 0 bases at J, with 8 bases between the two ends. The CDR3 extends over 15 amino acids. From germline, CDR1 is MNHEY and CDR2 SMNVEV (reference sequence). This chain's CDR3 is CASSFRGSTNEKLFF. CDR3 in DNA: TGTGCCAGCAGTTTCAGGGGATCAACTAATGAAAAACTGTTTTTT.

The rearrangement links TRBV15 to TRBJ1-5; D perhaps matches TRBD1 (5 bases). V lost 0 bases and J 4 bases, leaving 7 bases between the germline ends. Per germline, CDR1 LNHNV and CDR2 YYDKDF (reference sequence). This CDR3 has 14 amino acids. The CDR3: CATSREEGNQPQHF. The DNA for the CDR3 is TGTGCCACCAGCAGAGAGGAGGGGAATCAGCCCCAGCATTTT.

CDR3 sequence reads: CASSLGLAGNEQFF. The CDR3 nucleotides read TGTGCCAGCAGTTTAGGGCTAGCGGGTAATGAGCAGTTCTTC. This chain links TRBV27 with TRBJ2-1; 8 bases align to TRBD2. Germline V CDR1 and CDR2: MNHEY, SMNVEV (reference sequence). The CDR3 spans 14 residues. V trimming: 2 bases; J trimming: 7 bases; junction bases outside the gene matches: 4.

The rearrangement links TRBV9 to TRBJ1-6, with D possibly TRBD1 on 5 matching bases. Trimming pared 0 bases from V and 6 bases from J, leaving 7 bases between. The length of the CDR3 is 14 residues. Germline CDR1 and CDR2: SGDLS and YYNGEE. This CDR3 is CASSVEGVNSPLHF. The CDR3 DNA follows: TGTGCCAGCAGCGTAGAAGGGGTTAATTCACCCCTCCACTTT.

This clone turned up a few times. CDR3 nucleotides: TGTGCCAGCAGCATCCGGACTAGCATGCGGGAGCAGTACTTC. It yields the protein CASSIRTSMREQYF. The genes are TRBV7-8 and TRBJ2-7, with 8 bases that match TRBD2. Germline loops: CDR1 SGHVS, CDR2 FQNEAQ. Losses at the gene ends were 5 bases for V and 7 bases for J; bases not matched to a gene: 10. The CDR3 is 14 amino acids.

The chain carries TRBV6-5 and TRBJ2-1; TRBD1 might be the D (6 bases). CDR1 and CDR2 from the germline V gene are MNHEY and SVGAGI. This CDR3 contains 13 residues. Trimming pared 6 bases from V and 6 bases from J, leaving 12 bases between. CDR3 protein: CASSRGGTNEQFF. DNA of the CDR3: TGTGCCAGCAGCCGAGGGGGTACCAATGAGCAGTTCTTC.

J is TRBJ1-4 and V is TRBV2; 9 nucleotides agree with TRBD1. The ends lost 4 bases at V and 5 bases at J; junction bases unmatched: 5. Germline V lookup: CDR1 SNHLY, CDR2 FYNNEI. The CDR3 has 15 amino acids. CDR3 coding DNA: TGTGCCAGCAGTGGGTCGACAGGGGGGAATGAAAAACTGTTTTTT. This codes for CASSGSTGGNEKLFF. Full variable domain (rest looked up from reference TRBV2 and TRBJ1-4): EPEVTQTPSHQVTQMGQEVILRCVPISNHLYFYWYRQILGQKVEFLVSFYNNEISEKSEIFDDQFSVERPDGSNFTLKIRSTKLEDSAMYFCASSGSTGGNEKLFFGSGTQLSVL.

A word on this clone: One end of the junction does not line up with germline, which may come from a read error. The J gene is TRBJ2-1, the V gene TRBV6-1, with a weak D call TRBD2 (5 bases). There are 12 residues in the CDR3. The germline V gene encodes CDR1 MNHNS and CDR2 SASEGT. CDR3 in DNA: TGTGCCAGCAGTAAAGCTAGCCATGAGCAGTTCTTC. It yields the protein CASSKASHEQFF.